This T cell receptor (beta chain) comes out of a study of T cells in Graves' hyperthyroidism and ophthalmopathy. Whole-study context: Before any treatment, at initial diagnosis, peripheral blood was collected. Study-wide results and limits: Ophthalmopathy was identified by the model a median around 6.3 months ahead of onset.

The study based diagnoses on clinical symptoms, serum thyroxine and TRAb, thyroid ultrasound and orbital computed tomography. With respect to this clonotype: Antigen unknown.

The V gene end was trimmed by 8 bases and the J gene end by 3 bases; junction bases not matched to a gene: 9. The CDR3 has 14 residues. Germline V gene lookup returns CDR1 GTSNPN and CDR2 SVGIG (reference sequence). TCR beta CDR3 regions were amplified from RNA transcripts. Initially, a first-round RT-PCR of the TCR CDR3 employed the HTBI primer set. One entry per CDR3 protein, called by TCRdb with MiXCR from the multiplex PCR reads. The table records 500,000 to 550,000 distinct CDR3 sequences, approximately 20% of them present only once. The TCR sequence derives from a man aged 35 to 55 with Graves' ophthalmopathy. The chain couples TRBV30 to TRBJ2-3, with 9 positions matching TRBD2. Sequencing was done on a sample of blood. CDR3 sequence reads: CAGSGGRETDTQYF. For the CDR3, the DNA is TGTGCCGGCAGCGGGGGGAGGGAAACAGATACGCAGTATTTT.